These T cell receptor beta chains were read from a single sample in a study of T cell responses to AZD1222 COVID-19 vaccine. TCRdb's copy holds only in-frame clones and misses some; the assay was immunoSEQ multiplex PCR. The repertoire holds about 210,000 clones, with around 94% as singletons. Specimen: peripheral blood, collected 28 days after the second dose of the MenACWY control vaccine. These receptors all stem from an adult who received the MenACWY meningococcal vaccine as a control. Both conserved end residues are part of each CDR3. D genes are given only for firm matches. Clone size is given for some rows only: seen once, a few or many times, or a class if the clone is expanded.

V: TRBV6-5; J: TRBJ2-3; size: once; D: TRBD2; DNA: TGTGCCAGCAGTTACTCGACTAGCGGGAGGGCAGATACGCAGTATTTT; CDR3: CASSYSTSGRADTQYF
V: TRBV19; J: TRBJ1-4; size: -; D: -; DNA: TGTGCCAGTAGTTACAGCCGGAACACTGGTGAAAAACTGTTTTTT; CDR3: CASSYSRNTGEKLFF
V: TRBV18; J: TRBJ1-4; size: -; D: TRBD1; DNA: TGTGCCAGCTCACCACCGAGGGGGCTAGAAGCTAATGAAAAACTGTTTTTT; CDR3: CASSPPRGLEANEKLFF
V: TRBV29-1; J: TRBJ2-5; size: -; D: -; DNA: TGCAGCACCCGGGACCAAGAGACCCAGTACTTC; CDR3: CSTRDQETQYF
V: TRBV3-1/TRBV3-2; J: TRBJ1-1; size: few; D: -; DNA: TGTGCCAGCAGCCAAGATCGAACGGGGGCGCGTATCACTGAAGCTTTCTTT; CDR3: CASSQDRTGARITEAFF
V: TRBV5-6; J: TRBJ2-1; size: -; D: -; DNA: TGTGCCAGCAGCTTGGGACTGGGAACCTACAATGAGCAGTTCTTC; CDR3: CASSLGLGTYNEQFF
V: TRBV5-6; J: TRBJ2-2; size: -; D: TRBD1; DNA: TGTGCCAGCAGTTCCGGGACAGGGTTCACCGGGGAGCTGTTTTTT; CDR3: CASSSGTGFTGELFF
V: TRBV2; J: TRBJ1-1; size: once; D: -; DNA: TGTGCCAGCAGCCAATGGGGAGTCTATGAAGCTTTCTTT; CDR3: CASSQWGVYEAFF
V: TRBV20-1; J: TRBJ1-1; size: -; D: -; DNA: TGCAGTGCTAGTCATCAGAACACTGAAGCTTTCTTT; CDR3: CSASHQNTEAFF
V: TRBV4-3; J: TRBJ2-3; size: -; D: TRBD1; DNA: TGCGCCAGCAGCCAAGATCTTGGGACAGCCACAGATACGCAGTATTTT; CDR3: CASSQDLGTATDTQYF
V: TRBV6-2/TRBV6-3; J: TRBJ2-7; size: -; D: -; DNA: TGTGCCAGCAGCTGGGCTAGCGCTACCTACGAGCAGTACTTC; CDR3: CASSWASATYEQYF
V: TRBV3-1/TRBV3-2; J: TRBJ2-6; size: -; D: -; DNA: TGTGCCAGCAGCCGGGACATTACCTCTGGGGCCAACGTCCTGACTTTC; CDR3: CASSRDITSGANVLTF
V: TRBV9; J: TRBJ2-7; size: few; D: -; DNA: TGTGCCAGCAGCGTAGTTCCAGGAGGTGACTACGAGCAGTACTTC; CDR3: CASSVVPGGDYEQYF
V: TRBV3-1/TRBV3-2; J: TRBJ2-1; size: -; D: -; DNA: TGTGCCAGCAGCCGCCGAGCCGGTAGCTCCTACAATGAGCAGTTCTTC; CDR3: CASSRRAGSSYNEQFF
V: TRBV30; J: TRBJ2-7; size: -; D: TRBD1; DNA: TGTGCCTGGAGTGGCCGGGACAGGGCTCGAGAGCAGTACTTC; CDR3: CAWSGRDRAREQYF
V: TRBV30; J: TRBJ2-6; size: -; D: -; DNA: TGTGCCTTGGGACGGGTGGATTCTGGGGCCAACGTCCTGACTTTC; CDR3: CALGRVDSGANVLTF